Listed here are 6 T cell receptor beta chains from one sample, sequenced in a study of blood T cell repertoires in COVID-19. Here immunoSEQ multiplex PCR was the method, and the copy in TCRdb shows in-frame clones only, minus some. The sample carries approximately 170,000 clones, 83% recorded once. The sequencing input was peripheral blood. These receptors were obtained from a woman aged 70-85 years with COVID-19, enrolled during active disease.

This clone has ten or more counts. V is TRBV14 and J is TRBJ2-3; D may be TRBD1 (5 bases). The germline V gene encodes CDR1 SGHDN and CDR2 FVKESK. V was shortened by 8 bases and J by 7 bases, with 13 bases between the two germline ends. This CDR3 comprises 12 residues. The CDR3 loop reads CASSPRGYTQYF. CDR3 nucleotide sequence: TGTGCCAGCTCCCCAAGGGGTTATACGCAGTATTTT.

The table lists this clone with a count of one. The J gene is TRBJ2-7, the V gene TRBV6-5; 8 positions agree with TRBD2. V dropped 6 bases and J dropped 4; count of bases not matched to a gene: 8. Germline-derived CDR1 and CDR2 are MNHEY and SVGAGI. There are 14 residues in the CDR3. In nucleotides, the CDR3 is TGTGCCAGCAGACCGAGCGGGGGCGATTACGAGCAGTACTTC. Protein: CASRPSGGDYEQYF.

This clone was recorded a few times. This chain connects TRBV7-2 to TRBJ1-2; 7 nucleotides match TRBD1. This CDR3 region has 13 residues. Germline CDR1 and CDR2: SGHTA and FQGNSA. Trimming at V came to 1 base and at J to 7 bases, leaving 3 bases not matched to a gene. The CDR3 nucleotides read TGTGCCAGCAGCTTAGAGGGGGCTCTTGGCTACACCTTC. This sequence encodes CASSLEGALGYTF.

This chain's CDR3 is CASSWGQGGYEQYF. The CDR3 DNA sequence: TGTGCCAGCAGCTGGGGACAGGGCGGCTACGAGCAGTACTTC. The chain links TRBV7-3 to TRBJ2-7, with 9 bases lining up with TRBD1. CDR3 length: 14 residues. CDR1 is SGHTA and CDR2 is FQGTGA in the germline V gene. V trimming: 4 bases; J trimming: 3 bases; junction bases outside the gene matches: 4.

The CDR3 DNA reads TGTGCCAGCGTCAGTTCCGGAGGGAGAGCCTACAATGAGCAGTTCTTC. It codes for CASVSSGGRAYNEQFF. The chain recombines TRBV28 with TRBJ2-1, with TRBD2 as a possible D gene (6 bases). Germline V gene sequence: CDR1 MDHEN, CDR2 SYDVKM. The CDR3 has 16 residues. V lost 8 bases to trimming and J lost 2 bases, with 19 bases between them.

The chain couples TRBV24-1 to TRBJ2-1; 10 bases fit TRBD1. Germline CDR1 is KGHDR and CDR2 is SFDVKD. J gave up 8 bases and V 9 bases, and 6 bases lay outside the gene matches. The length of the CDR3 is 13 residues. The CDR3 bases are TGTGCCACCGGGACAGGGGAATTCGATGAGCAGTTCTTC. Translation: CATGTGEFDEQFF.